This T cell receptor beta chain originates from a study of OX40 agonist ivuxolimab in advanced cancers. As for the study in general: Partial responses were seen in three patients, one with hepatocellular carcinoma and two with cutaneous melanoma.

V was cut by 7 bases and J by 0 bases, with 15 bases left in between. CDR1 and CDR2 (germline): SEHNR, FQNEAQ (reference sequence). There are 15 residues in the CDR3. The assay was immunoSEQ multiplex PCR, and TCRdb's table has in-frame clones only and misses some. The table has around 94,000 clones, approximately 90% seen once. Source: CD4+ or CD8+ T cells sorted from blood, taken in a trial of the OX40 agonist ivuxolimab. V usage is TRBV7-9 and J usage is TRBJ2-5; D unresolved. This TCR came from an adult with an advanced solid tumor such as melanoma, head and neck, liver or kidney cancer. CDR3: CASTRLGSYQETQYF. The CDR3 DNA sequence: TGTGCCAGCACCCGCTTGGGATCTTACCAAGAGACCCAGTACTTC.